Below, one TCR beta chain is given with its context. What it recognizes is unknown. A junction boundary mismatches the germline segment, possibly from a read error. This sample stems from a study of CD8+CD57+ T cells in acquired aplastic anemia. Overall study: Recorded DNA amounts for sorted CD4+ and CD8+ cells had an average of about 3 ug. For CD4+ cells, healthy donors had an average of roughly 11 million reads.

Whole-study findings and limits: Patients and controls were not found to differ significantly in CD8+ Simpson's diversity.

Using genomic DNA as the template, TCR beta VDJ and CDR3 profiling was carried out. TCRdb called the reads again in MiXCR, with one record for every CDR3 protein. The sample yields a few hundred thousand distinct CDR3 sequences, 61% seen once. Germline V gives CDR1 ENHRY, CDR2 SYGVKD. This CDR3 has 13 amino acids. This clonotype was sampled from a human donor in good health. The chain couples TRBV10-3 to TRBJ2-1, with a possible D match to TRBD2 (5 bases). Sequenced input: sorted CD4+, CD8+, or CD8+CD57+ T cells (not recorded which) from PBMCs. This chain's CDR3 is CSIRTDPYNEQFF. The CDR3 DNA sequence: TGTTCCATCAGGACTGATCCCTACAATGAGCAGTTCTTC.